The rows below give T cell receptor beta chains drawn from one sample of a study of T-cell reconstitution after alpha-beta-depleted transplantation in children. TCRdb re-called the PCR reads through MiXCR, storing one row per CDR3 protein. The repertoire includes hundreds of thousands of distinct CDR3 sequences, 9.9% of them detected once, and 10% sits in the top ten. The sample consisted of PBMCs from the stem cell graft donor, taken from the stem cell graft. These TCRs come from a human donor who donated a stem cell graft to a child with SCID. CDR3s include the opening cysteine and the closing phenylalanine or tryptophan. Fields, in order: V gene, clone size, J gene, D gene, CDR3 DNA, CDR3 protein. D genes are given only for firm matches. Not every row has a clone size; where given, it reads once, few, many or a size class.

TRBV5-5	few	TRBJ1-1	.	TGTGCCAGCAGCGGAGGAGGGGGTACTGAAGCTTTCTTT	CASSGGGGTEAFF
TRBV3-1	.	TRBJ2-3	.	TGTGCCAGCAGCCAACATCTGGCAGATACGCAGTATTTT	CASSQHLADTQYF
TRBV12-3/TRBV12-4	.	TRBJ2-5	.	TGTGCCAGCAGTTTAGTTGACTTAAGAGAGACCCAGTACTTC	CASSLVDLRETQYF
TRBV20-1	many	TRBJ2-7	.	TGCAGTGCTAGAGACATAGGGGCCGAGCAGTACTTC	CSARDIGAEQYF
TRBV3-1	.	TRBJ1-1	.	TGTGCCAGCAGCCCCCCTCGGCGGGGGTTACCTGAAGCTTTCTTT	CASSPPRRGLPEAFF
TRBV12-3/TRBV12-4	.	TRBJ2-1	.	TGTGCCAGCAGTCCCCCACCGGGGACAACTACTTACAATGAGCAGTTCTTC	CASSPPPGTTTYNEQFF
TRBV5-1	many	TRBJ1-1	.	TGCGCCAGCGCCTTAAGGGGGACGAACACTGAAGCTTTCTTT	CASALRGTNTEAFF
TRBV7-9	.	TRBJ2-3	.	TGTGCCAGCAGCCCGCCCCCCCGGCAGGGGCAATCGCAGTATTTT	CASSPPPRQGQSQYF
TRBV6-1	.	TRBJ1-5	.	TGTGCCAGCAGTGAATGGACAGTCGATCAGCCCCAGCATTTT	CASSEWTVDQPQHF
TRBV5-1	.	TRBJ2-7	TRBD2	TGCGCCAGCAGCTATGGGACTAGCGGCGGCTACGAGCAGTACTTC	CASSYGTSGGYEQYF
TRBV11-2	.	TRBJ1-2	.	TGTGCCAGCAGCTTGGAGAGGGCCTATGGCTACACCTTC	CASSLERAYGYTF
TRBV4-1	.	TRBJ2-1	TRBD2	TGCGCCAGCAGCCAAGAGGGTAGCGGGGGGGAGAGCTCCTACAATGAGCAGTTCTTC	CASSQEGSGGESSYNEQFF
TRBV12-3/TRBV12-4	many	TRBJ2-3	.	TGTGCCAGCAGTTTTGGCGGGGCCGGAAATACGCAGTATTTT	CASSFGGAGNTQYF
TRBV15	many	TRBJ1-4	.	TGTGCCACCAGCAGAGAATCGAGGGTAAAACTGTTTTTT	CATSRESRVKLFF
TRBV7-9	few	TRBJ2-2	.	TGTGCCGGAGATAGGGAACACTCGAACACCGGGGAGCTGTTTTTT	CAGDREHSNTGELFF
TRBV6-1	.	TRBJ1-3	.	TGTGCCAGCACCCAGGACAGACTGGCCTCTGGAAACACCATATATTTT	CASTQDRLASGNTIYF
TRBV5-1	few	TRBJ2-1	TRBD2	TGCGCCAGCAGCTCTAGCGGGGGGAACTACAATGAGCAGTTCTTC	CASSSSGGNYNEQFF
TRBV21-1	few	TRBJ2-7	.	TGTGCCAGCAGACTAGCGCCGACTCAGTACGAGCAGTACTTC	CASRLAPTQYEQYF
TRBV7-3	few	TRBJ1-1	TRBD1	TGTGCCAGCAGCGGTCCCGGGACAGGCGGGGCTGAAGCTTTCTTT	CASSGPGTGGAEAFF
TRBV7-9	many	TRBJ2-5	TRBD2	TGTGCCAGCAGCACTTGGACTAGCGGGGGGCAAGAGACCCAGTACTTC	CASSTWTSGGQETQYF
TRBV12-3/TRBV12-4	few	TRBJ2-1	.	TGTGCCAGCAGTTCCCGACAGGGCGGGATCTTC	CASSSRQGGIF
TRBV20-1	few	TRBJ2-7	.	TGCAGTGCTACGACTAGTTTTGACTACGAGCAGTACTTC	CSATTSFDYEQYF
TRBV25-1	few	TRBJ1-4	.	TGTGCCAGCAGTGGTACAGGATTTGCAACTAATGAAAAACTGTTTTTT	CASSGTGFATNEKLFF
TRBV18	many	TRBJ2-1	TRBD1	TGTGCCAGCGCAAGACAGGGTTCCAATGAGCAGTTCTTC	CASARQGSNEQFF
TRBV6-1	.	TRBJ2-7	.	TGTGCCAGCAGTGACAGAAGAAAATTCTACGAGCAGTACTTC	CASSDRRKFYEQYF
TRBV7-9	few	TRBJ2-2	TRBD2	TGTGCCAGCAGCTTAAGCGGGGGGGGAACGAACACCGGGGAGCTGTTTTTT	CASSLSGGGTNTGELFF
TRBV6-1	few	TRBJ2-3	.	TGTGCCAGCAGTGCCCTGACACCGCTTAGCACAGATACGCAGTATTTT	CASSALTPLSTDTQYF
TRBV5-1	many	TRBJ1-2	TRBD1	TGCGCCAGCAGCGTGGACAGGGGCCAAACCTATGGCTACACCTTC	CASSVDRGQTYGYTF
TRBV12-3/TRBV12-4	.	TRBJ2-7	.	TGTGCCAGCAGCCGCGGATACCTCTCCTACGAGCAGTACTTC	CASSRGYLSYEQYF
TRBV5-1	few	TRBJ2-3	.	TGCGCCAGCAGCCCCGGACTGTACACAGATACGCAGTATTTT	CASSPGLYTDTQYF
TRBV7-9	many	TRBJ1-5	.	TGTGCCAGCAGCATAGGACAGCCCAATCAGCCCCAGCATTTT	CASSIGQPNQPQHF
TRBV27	.	TRBJ1-3	.	TGTGCCAGCAGTTTATCTTGGGAGAGCTCTGGAAACACCATATATTTT	CASSLSWESSGNTIYF
TRBV12-3/TRBV12-4	few	TRBJ2-7	.	TGTGCCAGCAGGGAAACGGGGACCGCCTACGAGCAGTACTTC	CASRETGTAYEQYF
TRBV11-1	few	TRBJ2-5	TRBD2	TGTGCCAGCAGCTTAGACTTCTTTCGGGGGGGCGAACCAGAGACCCAGTACTTC	CASSLDFFRGGEPETQYF
TRBV12-3/TRBV12-4	.	TRBJ1-2	.	TGTGCCAGCAGTCTGCGGACCGAAAACTATGGCTACACCTTC	CASSLRTENYGYTF
TRBV5-1	many	TRBJ2-4	TRBD2	TGCGCCAGCAGCTTGGACAGCGGGGGGGCCAAAAACATTCAGTACTTC	CASSLDSGGAKNIQYF
TRBV14	many	TRBJ2-1	.	TGTGCCAGCAGCGAAAACTACAATGAGCAGTTCTTC	CASSENYNEQFF
TRBV6-6	many	TRBJ2-1	.	TGTGCCAGCAGTTACGAGCTGGGTACTTGGCAGTTCTTC	CASSYELGTWQFF
TRBV18	few	TRBJ2-3	.	TGTGCCAGCTCACCTCTGGGGGCTGATACGCAGTATTTT	CASSPLGADTQYF
TRBV2	many	TRBJ2-4	.	TGTGCCAGCAGTGAGGACACGGGAAACATTCAGTACTTC	CASSEDTGNIQYF
TRBV5-1	many	TRBJ1-2	TRBD1	TGCGCCAGCAGCTTGGAGGGGGCAGACTATGGCTACACCTTC	CASSLEGADYGYTF
TRBV3-1	.	TRBJ2-3	TRBD2	TGTGCCACCAACGCAATGACTAGCCTGGGAGATACGCAGTATTTT	CATNAMTSLGDTQYF
TRBV12-3/TRBV12-4	many	TRBJ2-1	.	TGTGCCAGCGTGATAAGCAATGAGCAGTTCTTC	CASVISNEQFF
TRBV20-1	few	TRBJ1-1	TRBD1	TGCAGTGCTGAGGGGGACAGGAACACTGAAGCTTTCTTT	CSAEGDRNTEAFF